One sample yielded the 32 T cell receptor beta chains listed below, sequenced in a study of immune evolution from preneoplasia to lung adenocarcinoma (TCRdb year 2021). The library was generated by the immunoSEQ multiplex PCR assay. TCRdb took this table from immuneACCESS and kept in-frame rearrangements with V and J called. Such tables lack part of the clones; where checked against another copy, unresolved V genes explain under half of the gap, and the rest is unexplained. Counted in this sample were 39,000 or so clones; under 80% of them appeared once. About 4.4% of the sample rests with the top ten. Input material: FFPE invasive lung adenocarcinoma tissue. The sample's cell subset or site label is to be understood as: frankly invasive lung adenocarcinoma (ADC). Receptor source: a person between 55 and 69 years old with lung adenocarcinoma.

The chain links TRBV20-1 to TRBJ1-1; D not certain. Germline lookup yields CDR1 DFQATT and CDR2 SNEGSKA (reference sequence). The CDR3 is made up of 11 amino acids. CDR3 sequence (DNA): TGCTCCGGAACACCGAACACTGAAGCTTTCTTT. It codes for CSGTPNTEAFF.

This chain links TRBV7-8 with TRBJ1-5; D not resolved. The CDR3 has 14 residues. V lost 1 base and J lost 9, with 13 bases in between. CDR1 SGHVS and CDR2 FQNEAQ come from the germline V gene. In nucleotides, the CDR3 is TGTGCCAGCAGCTTAGTTGGGCCCGCCCGGCCCCAGCATTTT. Amino acid sequence: CASSLVGPARPQHF. Using reference TRBV7-8 and TRBJ1-5 for the parts outside the CDR3, the full variable domain is GAGVSQSPRYKVAKRGQDVALRCDPISGHVSLFWYQQALGQGPEFLTYFQNEAQLDKSGLPSDRFFAERPEGSVSTLKIQRTQQEDSAVYLCASSLVGPARPQHFGDGTRLSIL.

The V and J genes are TRBV2 and TRBJ2-7; D not resolved. The CDR3 covers 11 residues. Trimming removed 6 bases from V and 6 bases from J, with 9 bases in between. In germline, CDR1 is SNHLY, CDR2 FYNNEI. The CDR3 DNA sequence: TGTGCCAGCAGCCCCTTGGCCGAGCAGTACTTC. Protein sequence: CASSPLAEQYF. The full variable domain, in which reference TRBV2 and TRBJ2-7 provide the parts outside the CDR3, is EPEVTQTPSHQVTQMGQEVILRCVPISNHLYFYWYRQILGQKVEFLVSFYNNEISEKSEIFDDQFSVERPDGSNFTLKIRSTKLEDSAMYFCASSPLAEQYFGPGTRLTVT.

The chain is built from TRBV28 and TRBJ2-5; 9 bases map to TRBD2. Germline-derived CDR1 and CDR2 are MDHEN and SYDVKM. This CDR3 contains 18 residues. Trimming cost V 4 bases and J 5 bases; bases outside gene matches: 17. Here the CDR3 reads CASSSFLAGSPPRETQYF. CDR3 bases: TGTGCCAGCAGTTCGTTTCTAGCGGGATCTCCACCGAGGGAGACCCAGTACTTC.

The chain couples TRBV7-2 to TRBJ2-7; D could derive from TRBD1 or TRBD2 (5 bases each). The CDR3 totals 15 residues. The germline V gene encodes CDR1 SGHTA and CDR2 FQGNSA. V was cut by 5 bases and J by 0 bases, with 14 bases left in between. CDR3 sequence (DNA): TGTGCCAGCAGCAAAACCGGGACGGCCTCCTACGAGCAGTACTTC. Translation: CASSKTGTASYEQYF.

This chain connects TRBV27 to TRBJ1-2; D unresolved. The germline gives CDR1 MNHEY, CDR2 SMNVEV (reference sequence). Trimming cost V 6 bases and J 4 bases, with 12 bases left between them. The CDR3 spans 13 residues. The DNA for the CDR3 is TGTGCCAGCAGGCCTTCGTTGGGCTATGGCTACACCTTC. Translation: CASRPSLGYGYTF.

CDR3 sequence: CASSSDRDNEQFF. The CDR3 DNA follows: TGTGCCAGCAGCTCAGACAGGGACAATGAGCAGTTCTTC. The J gene is TRBJ2-1, the V gene TRBV7-9, with TRBD1 matching 7 bases. The CDR3 consists of 13 residues. V dropped 4 bases and J dropped 5; count of bases not matched to a gene: 2. From germline, CDR1 is SEHNR and CDR2 FQNEAQ (reference sequence). The entire variable domain, with the rest obtained from reference TRBV7-9 and TRBJ2-1, is as follows: DTGVSQNPRHKITKRGQNVTFRCDPISEHNRLYWYRQTLGQGPEFLTYFQNEAQLEKSRLLSDRFSAERPKGSFSTLEIQRTEQGDSAMYLCASSSDRDNEQFFGPGTRLTVL.

This clone was seen a single time. This sequence joins TRBV2 and TRBJ1-5, with a weak D call TRBD1 (6 bases). The germline V and J ends were trimmed by 7 bases and 3 bases, with 10 bases remaining between them. This CDR3 comprises 13 residues. CDR1 and CDR2 from the germline V gene are SNHLY and FYNNEI. Here the CDR3 DNA reads TGTGCCAGCAACCGACAGGTCAATCAGCCCCAGCATTTT. Protein sequence: CASNRQVNQPQHF.

The chain joins TRBV10-1 to TRBJ1-1; 7 positions match TRBD1. This CDR3 contains 12 residues. Per the germline V gene, CDR1 is WNHNN and CDR2 is SYGVQD (reference sequence). The J segment lost 5 bases and the V segment lost 9 bases, leaving 6 bases of the junction unmatched. The CDR3 here is CAREGAATEAFF. The CDR3 region has the DNA TGCGCCAGGGAGGGGGCGGCGACTGAAGCTTTCTTT.

The chain has TRBV6-5 and TRBJ2-5; 7 nucleotides match TRBD1. Germline values: CDR1 MNHEY, CDR2 SVGAGI. This CDR3 has 15 amino acids. V gave up 5 bases and J gave up 1 base; unmatched junction bases: 7. In nucleotides, the CDR3 is TGTGCCAGCAGTCGGAACAGGGGTCGCCAAGAGACCCAGTACTTC. Translated, it gives CASSRNRGRQETQYF.

The genes are TRBV9 and TRBJ2-5; no clear D gene. The germline gives CDR1 SGDLS, CDR2 YYNGEE. The CDR3 totals 13 residues. The V and J ends lost 0 bases and 3 bases respectively, with 6 bases between them. The CDR3 region has the DNA TGTGCCAGCAGCGTAGGACGAGAAGAGACCCAGTACTTC. Its translation is CASSVGREETQYF.

This clone was seen once. CDR3: CASSLDPDRDRYGYTF. CDR3 DNA sequence: TGTGCCAGCAGCTTGGATCCGGACAGGGACCGCTATGGCTACACCTTC. V and J are TRBV5-5 and TRBJ1-2, with 8 bases lining up with TRBD1. The CDR3 contains 16 residues. Germline lookup yields CDR1 SGHKS and CDR2 YYEKEE (reference sequence). The junction had 8 bases not matched to a gene; V was cut back by 0 bases and J by 4 bases.

V gene TRBV18 combines with J gene TRBJ1-1; D ambiguous. The CDR3 spans 14 residues. Trimming removed 5 bases from V and 0 bases from J, with 10 bases in between. Germline V gives CDR1 KGHSH, CDR2 LQKENI. Here the CDR3 reads CASSATDMNTEAFF. The CDR3 region has the DNA TGTGCCAGCTCAGCGACGGATATGAACACTGAAGCTTTCTTT.

The chain uses TRBV4-1 and TRBJ2-6, with no clear D. The germline V gene has CDR1 MGHRA and CDR2 YSYEKL. The CDR3 runs to 15 residues. With 4 bases removed from V and 4 bases from J, the gap between germline ends came to 11 bases. The chain's CDR3 is CASSLAQSGANVLTF. CDR3 nucleotide sequence: TGCGCCAGCAGCCTGGCTCAGTCGGGGGCCAACGTCCTGACTTTC.

The chain recombines TRBV28 with TRBJ2-7; 9 nucleotides line up with TRBD1. CDR1 and CDR2 (germline): MDHEN, SYDVKM. V gave up 5 bases and J gave up 5 bases; unmatched junction bases: 10. This CDR3 region has 15 residues. The CDR3 DNA reads TGTGCCAGCAGTACCGACCGGGACAGGGACAACGAGCAGTACTTC. Encoded protein: CASSTDRDRDNEQYF.

V is TRBV6-4 and J is TRBJ2-1, with TRBD1 as a possible D gene (6 bases). Trimming took off 3 bases at V and 3 bases at J, with 9 bases between the two ends. CDR1 and CDR2 from the germline V gene are MRHNA and SNTAGT. The CDR3 length is 14 residues. The CDR3 region is CASSEGADYNEQFF. The DNA of the CDR3 is TGTGCCAGCAGTGAGGGGGCCGACTACAATGAGCAGTTCTTC.

In its sample, this clone was seen a few times. The V call is TRBV6-4, the J call TRBJ2-6; D not resolved. The V gene lost 5 bases and the J gene lost 2 bases, with 7 bases spanning the gap. The germline CDR1 and CDR2 sequences are MRHNA and SNTAGT. This CDR3 contains 14 residues. The CDR3 sequence is CASSPGPGANVLTF. The CDR3, as DNA: TGTGCCAGCAGTCCCGGCCCTGGGGCCAACGTCCTGACTTTC.

The chain has TRBV5-6 and TRBJ2-1, with D tentatively TRBD1 (7 bases). This CDR3 is 16 amino acids long. CDR1 and CDR2 from the germline V gene are SGHDT and YYEEEE. Trimming left V 0 bases short and J 9 bases short, with 19 bases between. In DNA, the CDR3 is TGTGCCAGCAGCTTGGACCGGAATCGGCAGGGGGGTGAGCAGTTCTTC. This encodes CASSLDRNRQGGEQFF.

V and J are TRBV5-1 and TRBJ2-1, with no clear D. V dropped 0 bases and J dropped 8 bases, with 15 bases sitting between them. The CDR3 spans 15 residues. Germline-derived CDR1 and CDR2 are SGHRS and YFSETQ. CDR3 sequence (DNA): TGCGCCAGCAGCTTGGGACGGCACCCGTTTGATGAGCAGTTCTTC. As protein: CASSLGRHPFDEQFF.

This clone appeared a few times. The chain has TRBV29-1 and TRBJ2-2; unclear D gene. V was shortened by 4 bases and J by 8 bases, with 11 bases between the two germline ends. CDR1 and CDR2 from the germline V gene are SQVTM and ANQGSEA. The CDR3 spans 12 residues. For the CDR3, the DNA is TGCAGCGTTGTCCCACCCTCGGGGGAGCTGTTTTTT. It translates to CSVVPPSGELFF.

CDR3 in DNA: TGTGCCAGCAGCTTGGAGCCAGGCGCCGCCCAGTACTTC. Residues: CASSLEPGAAQYF. V is TRBV5-5 and J is TRBJ2-5; no definite D call. CDR1 SGHKS and CDR2 YYEKEE come from the germline V gene (reference sequence). This CDR3 spans 13 amino acids. V gave up 0 bases and J gave up 9 bases, with 12 bases separating them.

This chain connects TRBV7-9 to TRBJ2-3; TRBD2 matches at 9 bases. This CDR3 is 18 amino acids long. CDR1 and CDR2 from the germline V gene are SEHNR and FQNEAQ (reference sequence). V lost 4 bases and J lost 0; bases outside the gene matches: 11. CDR3 coding DNA: TGTGCCAGCAGCTATCACTATCGTAGCGGGAGAAGCACAGATACGCAGTATTTT. This translates into CASSYHYRSGRSTDTQYF.

V is TRBV19 and J is TRBJ1-1; D is perhaps TRBD1 (5 bases). Germline V gene lookup returns CDR1 LNHDA and CDR2 SQIVND (reference sequence). The CDR3 length is 14 residues. V lost 1 base, J lost 10 bases, and 16 bases lay in between. CDR3 region: CASSIGGAKRRAFF. DNA for the CDR3: TGTGCCAGTAGTATAGGAGGGGCGAAACGTCGAGCTTTCTTT.

This clone appeared a single time. CDR3 loop: CASNIVTQETQYF. CDR3 sequence (DNA): TGTGCCAGCAATATTGTAACGCAAGAGACCCAGTACTTC. V usage is TRBV2 and J usage is TRBJ2-5; D is uncertain. The germline gives CDR1 SNHLY, CDR2 FYNNEI. The CDR3 is 13 residues long. V lost 7 bases and J lost 2, with 11 bases in between.

This chain connects TRBV18 to TRBJ2-2; D is possibly TRBD2 (6 bases). V shed 6 bases and J shed 3 bases, with 17 bases lying between them. The CDR3 runs to 16 residues. Germline CDR1 KGHSH, CDR2 LQKENI. The CDR3 loop reads CASSPRGVGDTGELFF. In DNA, the CDR3 is TGTGCCAGCTCCCCCCGCGGGGTCGGGGACACCGGGGAGCTGTTTTTT.

The genes are TRBV14 and TRBJ1-1; D is ambiguous. The CDR3 has 13 residues. Trimming shortened V by 1 base and J by 8 bases, and 11 bases separated the two germline ends. The germline CDR1 and CDR2 sequences are SGHDN and FVKESK. CDR3 in amino acids: CASSQVGVSEAFF. The DNA of the CDR3 is TGTGCCAGCAGCCAAGTTGGAGTCTCGGAAGCTTTCTTT.

The gene calls are TRBV10-1 and TRBJ2-2, with D tentatively TRBD1 (6 bases). CDR1 is WNHNN and CDR2 is SYGVQD in the germline V gene (reference sequence). V was clipped by 5 bases and J by 6 bases, with 10 bases between them. The CDR3 extends over 13 amino acids. The CDR3 DNA follows: TGCGCCAGCAGTCCAGGGGTTCCCGGGGAGCTGTTTTTT. It is translated as CASSPGVPGELFF.

The chain recombines TRBV18 with TRBJ1-1, with 8 bases matching TRBD1. The CDR3 has 15 amino acids. Trimming cost V 2 bases and J 5 bases; bases outside gene matches: 7. Germline V gives CDR1 KGHSH, CDR2 LQKENI. This CDR3 is CASSPSIQGATEAFF. The CDR3 nucleotides read TGTGCCAGCTCACCAAGCATTCAGGGGGCAACTGAAGCTTTCTTT.

This clone was counted between two and nine times. V and J are TRBV12-5 and TRBJ1-5; TRBD1 aligns across 7 bases. The trim removed 1 base at V and 9 bases at J, leaving 6 bases unmatched. The CDR3 spans 14 residues. Germline assignment: CDR1 LGHNT and CDR2 FRNRAP. In DNA, the CDR3 is TGTGCTAGTGGTTTGGGTACAGGGGTAAGGCCCCAGCATTTT. This gives the protein CASGLGTGVRPQHF. Based on the CDR3 plus reference TRBV12-5 and TRBJ1-5, the full variable domain is DARVTQTPRHKVTEMGQEVTMRCQPILGHNTVFWYRQTMMQGLELLAYFRNRAPLDDSGMPKDRFSAEMPDATLATLKIQPSEPRDSAVYFCASGLGTGVRPQHFGDGTRLSIL.

This clone turned up a few times. This chain uses TRBV7-9 with TRBJ1-1, with D unclear. CDR1 and CDR2 (germline): SEHNR, FQNEAQ (reference sequence). V was shortened by 2 bases and J by 1 base, with 8 bases between the two germline ends. This CDR3 has 14 residues. The CDR3 region has the DNA TGTGCCAGCAGCTTAATGAGTGGGAACACTGAAGCTTTCTTT. Translation: CASSLMSGNTEAFF.

The J gene is TRBJ2-7, the V gene TRBV5-1; TRBD2 matches at 9 bases. Germline CDR1 is SGHRS and CDR2 is YFSETQ. Trimming cost V 1 base and J 2 bases; bases outside gene matches: 4. This CDR3 has 15 residues. This CDR3 is CASSLTGLAPYEQYF. The CDR3 nucleotides read TGCGCCAGCAGCTTGACAGGACTAGCGCCCTACGAGCAGTACTTC.

The chain links TRBV7-6 to TRBJ2-2; D may be TRBD1 (5 bases). The CDR3 has 15 amino acids. Germline lookup yields CDR1 SGHVS and CDR2 FNYEAQ. Between the trimmed V and J ends, which lost 5 bases and 0 bases, there was a span of 10 bases. The CDR3 nucleotides are TGTGCCAGCAGCACAAGCAGGGCGAACACCGGGGAGCTGTTTTTT. Translated, it gives CASSTSRANTGELFF.